This T cell receptor (beta chain) was observed in a study of control samples from healthy donors and cancer patients (dated by TCRdb to 2018 to 2021). From the germline V gene, CDR1 is LGHNA and CDR2 is YNFKEQ. CDR3 length: 16 amino acids, cysteine to phenylalanine. Only the CDR3 part of the read is kept: 48 bases, read in frame from the first base. Compared with germline, V lacks 6 bases and J lacks 8 bases; bases without a gene match: 13. A remark on this clone: The antigen it recognizes is unknown. One base away there is no much larger clone; base qualities are not given.

Preparation of the library involved the immunoSEQ multiplex PCR assay. Held by TCRdb, this immuneACCESS table contains in-frame sequences only and omits some clones. Under half of the omission traces to an unresolved V gene where checked; the cause of the rest is unknown. The sample has over 10,000 clones on record, about 92% of them singletons. In total, the top ten clones hold 14% of the sample. Sequencing was performed on PBMCs. The chain uses TRBV4-2 and TRBJ1-2; 12 central bases correspond to TRBD1. The sequence was collected from a man at least 80 years old with lung cancer. The CDR3 region reads CASSSEPGQGAWGYTF. The bases are TGTGCCAGCAGTTCGGAACCGGGACAGGGGGCATGGGGCTACACCTTC.